These 24 T cell receptor beta chains came from one sample sequenced in a study of T cell responses to AZD1222 COVID-19 vaccine. This table comes from immunoSEQ multiplex PCR, and its TCRdb copy is limited to in-frame clones, with some not included. The table includes about 130,000 clones, 80% to 90% detected once. The source was peripheral blood, collected on day 0 of AZD1222 vaccination. The source is an adult in good health.

This rearrangement joins TRBV5-1 to TRBJ1-2; D not certain. With 4 bases removed from V and 4 bases from J, the gap between germline ends came to 14 bases. The CDR3 loop spans 14 amino acids. Germline values: CDR1 SGHRS, CDR2 YFSETQ. The CDR3 nucleotides read TGCGCCAGCAGCCCGGAGCAAGAGACCTATGGCTACACCTTC. This sequence encodes CASSPEQETYGYTF. Variable domain in full (rest from reference TRBV5-1 and TRBJ1-2): KAGVTQTPRYLIKTRGQQVTLSCSPISGHRSVSWYQQTPGQGLQFLFEYFSETQRNKGNFPGRFSGRQFSNSRSEMNVSTLELGDSALYLCASSPEQETYGYTFGSGTRLTVV.

The chain uses TRBV12-1 and TRBJ2-7; the D call of TRBD2 is as the table states it, not checked on the DNA. TRBV12-1 corresponds to a pseudogene. This CDR3 is built from 14 residues. CDR3 amino acids: CASKRLAGFHEQYF. CDR3 in DNA: TGTGCCAGCAAGAGACTAGCGGGGTTCCACGAGCAGTACTTC.

This rearrangement joins TRBV7-2 to TRBJ1-1; 8 bases are a match to TRBD1. The CDR3 is 17 amino acids. The germline gives CDR1 SGHTA, CDR2 FQGNSA. The trim removed 5 bases at V and 3 bases at J, leaving 14 bases unmatched. In nucleotides, the CDR3 is TGTGCCAGCAGCCTCTTAGGACAGGGACCCCGGGACACTGAAGCTTTCTTT. Its translation: CASSLLGQGPRDTEAFF.

The rearrangement joins TRBV5-4 to TRBJ2-1; D is unclear. The CDR3 extends over 15 amino acids. Germline CDR1 SGHNT, CDR2 YYREEE (reference sequence). Trimming took off 3 bases at V and 5 bases at J, with 15 bases between the two ends. The CDR3 sequence is CASSSHDTTNNEQFF. The CDR3 region has the DNA TGTGCCAGCAGCTCCCACGACACCACTAACAATGAGCAGTTCTTC.

The table lists this clone with a few counts. The CDR3 coding sequence is TGCGCCAGCAGCCCGGACAGGGGTAAATATGGCTACACCTTC. Translating gives CASSPDRGKYGYTF. V usage is TRBV5-1 and J usage is TRBJ1-2; 9 bases agree with TRBD1. Germline CDR1 reads SGHRS; CDR2 reads YFSETQ. Trimming took 4 bases from V and 5 from J; bases not matched to a gene: 6. The CDR3 is 14 residues long.

The chain recombines TRBV4-1 with TRBJ1-1; TRBD1 matches at 8 bases. This CDR3 is 15 amino acids long. Germline V gene data show CDR1 as MGHRA and CDR2 as YSYEKL. The junction had 7 bases not matched to a gene; V was cut back by 3 bases and J by 4 bases. The CDR3 region is CASSQGQAFTTEAFF. CDR3 nucleotides: TGCGCCAGCAGCCAGGGACAGGCCTTCACCACTGAAGCTTTCTTT.

The chain joins TRBV6-5 to TRBJ2-7; 8 bases are a match to TRBD1. The germline V gene encodes CDR1 MNHEY and CDR2 SVGAGI. J was trimmed by 2 bases and V by 0 bases; bases with no gene match: 6. This CDR3 region has 16 residues. The CDR3 protein is CASSYSHQGAPYEQYF. Here the CDR3 DNA reads TGTGCCAGCAGTTACTCACATCAGGGGGCGCCCTACGAGCAGTACTTC.

The chain carries TRBV5-4 and TRBJ1-1; a possible D gene is TRBD1 (5 bases). The CDR3 loop spans 16 amino acids. Deletions cut 4 bases from V and 0 bases from J, with 16 bases between. Germline V gene lookup returns CDR1 SGHNT and CDR2 YYREEE (reference sequence). The CDR3 nucleotides are TGTGCCAGCAGCCAGGGCCTCGAACTAATGAACACTGAAGCTTTCTTT. Residues: CASSQGLELMNTEAFF.

This clone was observed once. The chain has TRBV6-5 and TRBJ2-7; D is possibly TRBD1 (7 bases). Trimming removed 5 bases at V and 6 bases at J, with 17 bases between. The length of the CDR3 is 14 residues. Germline lookup yields CDR1 MNHEY and CDR2 SVGAGI. The CDR3 reads CASSPPAQGGEQYF. The CDR3 DNA sequence: TGTGCCAGCAGTCCCCCGGCGCAGGGGGGCGAGCAGTACTTC.

The V and J genes are TRBV3-1 (or the pseudogene TRBV3-2) and TRBJ1-3; unclear D gene. With 10 bases removed from V and 2 bases from J, the gap between germline ends came to 15 bases. Germline V gene sequence: CDR1 LGHDT, CDR2 YNNKEL (reference sequence). The length of the CDR3 is 14 residues. CDR3 bases: TGTGCCACTCAAGAGGGTAGGGCTGGAAACACCATATATTTT. This gives the protein CATQEGRAGNTIYF.

This sequence joins TRBV7-2 and TRBJ1-1; D unresolved. Germline V lookup: CDR1 SGHTA, CDR2 FQGNSA. This CDR3 has 14 amino acids. The V gene lost 3 bases and the J gene lost 4 bases, with 12 bases spanning the gap. The CDR3 loop is CASSFLGTGTEAFF. The CDR3 nucleotides are TGTGCCAGCAGCTTCTTGGGCACGGGCACTGAAGCTTTCTTT.

The chain employs TRBV3-1 (or the pseudogene TRBV3-2) and TRBJ2-5, with D perhaps matching TRBD2 (7 bases). Deletions cut 5 bases from V and 3 bases from J, with 16 bases between. The CDR3 sequence is 15 residues long. Germline V lookup: CDR1 LGHDT, CDR2 YNNKEL (reference sequence). The CDR3 here is CASSKRRGAEETQYF. The CDR3, as DNA: TGTGCCAGCAGCAAACGTCGGGGGGCTGAAGAGACCCAGTACTTC.

The rearrangement uses TRBV6-5 and TRBJ1-1; D gene uncertain. V was cut by 2 bases and J by 3 bases, with 16 bases left in between. Germline loops: CDR1 MNHEY, CDR2 SVGAGI. The CDR3 has 16 amino acids. The CDR3 DNA reads TGTGCCAGCAGTTACACGAAGGGTCCGGGCTACACTGAAGCTTTCTTT. This gives the protein CASSYTKGPGYTEAFF.

The rearrangement joins TRBV24-1 to TRBJ2-1; D unclear. Looked up from germline, CDR1 is KGHDR and CDR2 is SFDVKD. The CDR3 covers 14 residues. Deletions cut 9 bases from V and 0 bases from J, with 11 bases between. The CDR3 nucleotides are TGTGCCACCGGTCATTCGAGCTCCTACAATGAGCAGTTCTTC. This codes for CATGHSSSYNEQFF.

The gene calls are TRBV2 and TRBJ1-4; tentative D call: TRBD1 (5 bases). Trimming left V 4 bases short and J 8 bases short, with 17 bases between. The CDR3 has 15 amino acids. Germline CDR1 reads SNHLY; CDR2 reads FYNNEI. CDR3 coding DNA: TGTGCCAGCAGTGCTTCAGGTTCAGAGGGGGAAAAACTGTTTTTT. Its translation: CASSASGSEGEKLFF. Filled out from reference TRBV2 and TRBJ1-4, the complete variable domain reads EPEVTQTPSHQVTQMGQEVILRCVPISNHLYFYWYRQILGQKVEFLVSFYNNEISEKSEIFDDQFSVERPDGSNFTLKIRSTKLEDSAMYFCASSASGSEGEKLFFGSGTQLSVL.

The V call is TRBV9, the J call TRBJ1-3, with D tentatively TRBD1 (5 bases). Germline CDR1 and CDR2: SGDLS and YYNGEE. The CDR3 has 16 residues. V was cut by 1 base and J by 0 bases, with 11 bases left in between. The CDR3: CASSVSAGLSGNTIYF. In DNA form, the CDR3 reads TGTGCCAGCAGCGTATCCGCGGGACTCTCTGGAAACACCATATATTTT.

The rearrangement links TRBV24-1 to TRBJ1-1, with D unresolved. The CDR3 length is 13 residues. V was pared by 5 bases and J by 4 bases, with 10 bases between. Germline V gene sequence: CDR1 KGHDR, CDR2 SFDVKD. The CDR3 loop reads CATSGYSGTEAFF. The CDR3 DNA follows: TGTGCCACCAGTGGTTATAGTGGCACTGAAGCTTTCTTT.

V usage is TRBV9 and J usage is TRBJ1-6; no clear D gene. Trimming removed 4 bases from V and 10 bases from J, with 12 bases in between. Germline CDR1 SGDLS, CDR2 YYNGEE. There are 13 residues in the CDR3. The CDR3 DNA sequence: TGTGCCAGCAGCTTCGGGTGGGGATCACCCCTCCACTTT. It codes for CASSFGWGSPLHF.

This rearrangement joins TRBV10-1 to TRBJ1-5, with a possible D match to TRBD1 (5 bases). The V and J ends lost 5 bases and 7 bases respectively, with 12 bases between them. This CDR3 has 13 residues. CDR1 WNHNN and CDR2 SYGVQD come from the germline V gene (reference sequence). Here the CDR3 reads CASSQGSRQPQHF. The CDR3 DNA follows: TGCGCCAGCAGTCAGGGTTCTCGCCAGCCCCAGCATTTT.

The chain carries TRBV7-6 and TRBJ1-4; 8 bases are a match to TRBD1. V lost 4 bases to trimming and J lost 5 bases; unmatched junction nucleotides: 12. This CDR3 region has 17 residues. Germline V gene sequence: CDR1 SGHVS, CDR2 FNYEAQ. CDR3 in amino acids: CASSSQGARTLNEKLFF. The DNA for the CDR3 is TGTGCCAGCAGCTCCCAGGGGGCGCGTACCCTGAATGAAAAACTGTTTTTT. Looking up the rest from reference TRBV7-6 and TRBJ1-4 gives the full variable domain: GAGVSQSPRYKVTKRGQDVALRCDPISGHVSLYWYRQALGQGPEFLTYFNYEAQQDKSGLPNDRFSAERPEGSISTLTIQRTEQRDSAMYRCASSSQGARTLNEKLFFGSGTQLSVL.

This rearrangement joins TRBV7-3 to TRBJ2-3; 9 bases line up with TRBD2. Unmatched junction bases numbered 11, after V lost 1 base and J lost 6 bases. This CDR3 comprises 17 residues. Germline V gene lookup returns CDR1 SGHTA and CDR2 FQGTGA. CDR3 in amino acids: CASSLKGIAGATDTQYF. The CDR3 DNA reads TGTGCCAGCAGCTTAAAGGGTATAGCGGGGGCGACGGATACGCAGTATTTT.

This chain connects TRBV28 to TRBJ2-7; D unclear. The CDR3 contains 12 residues. The V end lost 4 bases, the J end lost 4 bases, and 8 bases lay between the germline ends. Germline V gene data show CDR1 as MDHEN and CDR2 as SYDVKM. The CDR3 nucleotides read TGTGCCAGCAGTTCCCCCCGGTACGAGCAGTACTTC. It translates to CASSSPRYEQYF.

V is TRBV3-1 (or the pseudogene TRBV3-2) and J is TRBJ1-1; the match to TRBD1 covers 7 bases. The CDR3 spans 14 residues. J lost 5 bases, V lost 0 bases, and 3 bases had no gene match. The germline CDR1 and CDR2 sequences are LGHDT and YNNKEL (reference sequence). CDR3 in amino acids: CASSQDYRGTEAFF. CDR3 sequence (DNA): TGTGCCAGCAGCCAAGATTACAGGGGTACTGAAGCTTTCTTT.

CDR3 loop: CSVEGPETEAFF. The CDR3 region has the DNA TGCAGCGTTGAAGGGCCGGAAACTGAAGCTTTCTTT. This rearrangement joins TRBV29-1 to TRBJ1-1; D unclear. CDR1 is SQVTM and CDR2 is ANQGSEA in the germline V gene. Trimming shortened V by 1 base and J by 5 bases, and 8 bases separated the two germline ends. CDR3 size: 12 residues. The variable domain in full, with the rest retrieved from reference TRBV29-1 and TRBJ1-1, is SAVISQKPSRDICQRGTSLTIQCQVDSQVTMMFWYRQQPGQSLTLIATANQGSEATYESGFVIDKFPISRPNLTFSTLTVSNMSPEDSSIYLCSVEGPETEAFFGQGTRLTVV.